Listed below are T cell receptor beta chains from one sample, sequenced in a study of T cell responses to AZD1222 COVID-19 vaccine. The protocol was immunoSEQ multiplex PCR, while the TCRdb copy is restricted to in-frame clones and leaves out a portion. The profile shows 130,000 to 150,000 clones, around 93% of them singletons. Sequencing was performed on peripheral blood, taken on day 0 of AZD1222 vaccination. The receptors shown here come from an adult in good health. Each CDR3 is given with its conserved first and last residue. The order of the fields is CDR3 length, D gene, V gene, CDR3 protein. D genes are given only for firm matches.

cdr3_length: 16; d_call: NA; v_call: TRBV7-9; cdr3_aa: CASSLAGRGPNYGYTF
cdr3_length: 15; d_call: NA; v_call: TRBV6-1; cdr3_aa: CASSEALSGSQPQHF
cdr3_length: 18; d_call: TRBD1; v_call: TRBV7-2; cdr3_aa: CASSFNVPGQVRGEKLFF
cdr3_length: 14; d_call: NA; v_call: TRBV5-1; cdr3_aa: CASSSQGPTTEAFF
cdr3_length: 16; d_call: TRBD1; v_call: TRBV5-1; cdr3_aa: CASSLLPWDRRETQYF
cdr3_length: 16; d_call: NA; v_call: TRBV6-6; cdr3_aa: CASSYSGGDGYQPQHF
cdr3_length: 17; d_call: TRBD2; v_call: TRBV5-1; cdr3_aa: CASSAGTSGSSYNEQFF
cdr3_length: 13; d_call: NA; v_call: TRBV6-1; cdr3_aa: CASSESPKAGYTF
cdr3_length: 14; d_call: NA; v_call: TRBV18; cdr3_aa: CASSPNGGEETQYF
cdr3_length: 16; d_call: NA; v_call: TRBV5-8; cdr3_aa: CASSLGQRATNEKLFF
cdr3_length: 15; d_call: NA; v_call: TRBV9; cdr3_aa: CASSPREGWNSPLHF
cdr3_length: 15; d_call: TRBD1; v_call: TRBV28; cdr3_aa: CASSLGGTGSTEAFF
cdr3_length: 13; d_call: TRBD1; v_call: TRBV2; cdr3_aa: CASSTDRRQPQHF
cdr3_length: 15; d_call: NA; v_call: TRBV5-1; cdr3_aa: CASSLALGGQSEAFF
cdr3_length: 18; d_call: TRBD1; v_call: TRBV18; cdr3_aa: CASSPRGKGTGGGETQYF
cdr3_length: 11; d_call: NA; v_call: TRBV24-1; cdr3_aa: CATSPRDRQFF
cdr3_length: 11; d_call: NA; v_call: TRBV3-1/TRBV3-2; cdr3_aa: CASSQVGGYTF
cdr3_length: 16; d_call: TRBD2; v_call: TRBV6-5; cdr3_aa: CASSYGAASGSYEQYF
cdr3_length: 11; d_call: NA; v_call: TRBV20-1; cdr3_aa: CSAGGYTEAFF
cdr3_length: 12; d_call: NA; v_call: TRBV2; cdr3_aa: CASSERWGELFF
cdr3_length: 16; d_call: NA; v_call: TRBV7-6; cdr3_aa: CASSSRGRVGSYEQYF
cdr3_length: 14; d_call: NA; v_call: TRBV19; cdr3_aa: CASRLGVAKNIQYF
cdr3_length: 17; d_call: NA; v_call: TRBV27; cdr3_aa: CASSPLPAESSTDTQYF
cdr3_length: 11; d_call: NA; v_call: TRBV10-2; cdr3_aa: CASSGARTAFF
cdr3_length: 13; d_call: NA; v_call: TRBV6-5; cdr3_aa: CASIDNTKNIQYF
cdr3_length: 13; d_call: NA; v_call: TRBV9; cdr3_aa: CASSERGRAGYTF
cdr3_length: 15; d_call: TRBD2; v_call: TRBV27; cdr3_aa: CASSSSGKAGNEQFF
cdr3_length: 12; d_call: NA; v_call: TRBV5-6; cdr3_aa: CASSNQGYEQYF
cdr3_length: 12; d_call: NA; v_call: TRBV6-5; cdr3_aa: CASSYSNYGYTF
cdr3_length: 15; d_call: NA; v_call: TRBV5-5; cdr3_aa: CASSLEGTRTYEQYF
cdr3_length: 15; d_call: TRBD1; v_call: TRBV27; cdr3_aa: CASSSDRGSNQPQHF
cdr3_length: 12; d_call: NA; v_call: TRBV5-5; cdr3_aa: CASSFQTDTQYF
cdr3_length: 17; d_call: TRBD1; v_call: TRBV27; cdr3_aa: CASGPGTGFPSIEKLFF
cdr3_length: 15; d_call: NA; v_call: TRBV4-1; cdr3_aa: CASSQGPTVNTEAFF
cdr3_length: 15; d_call: NA; v_call: TRBV10-3; cdr3_aa: CAITEGPMSSYEQYF
cdr3_length: 15; d_call: NA; v_call: TRBV24-1; cdr3_aa: CATSDFRDTNNEQFF
cdr3_length: 15; d_call: NA; v_call: TRBV19; cdr3_aa: CASSTTGVTNEKLFF
cdr3_length: 15; d_call: TRBD1; v_call: TRBV19; cdr3_aa: CASIQGGGLNQPQHF
cdr3_length: 15; d_call: TRBD2; v_call: TRBV6-5; cdr3_aa: CASSLAGVGISEQFF
cdr3_length: 15; d_call: NA; v_call: TRBV3-1/TRBV3-2; cdr3_aa: CASSQDWSLQETQYF
cdr3_length: 14; d_call: NA; v_call: TRBV27; cdr3_aa: CASSLWRDDQPQHF